These T cell receptor beta chains were read from a single sample in a study of HIV-infected patients and healthy controls. TCRdb reanalysed the 5' RACE reads using MiXCR and keeps one entry per CDR3 protein. The table lists over 15,000 distinct CDR3 sequences, 8.9% of them singletons. Sample: blood. These receptors were taken from an adult in good health. CDR3s include the opening cysteine and the closing phenylalanine or tryptophan. The D gene is left open where the match is weak. Clone size, where shown, is once, few, many, or a class for clones that have expanded.

J: TRBJ1-2
V: TRBV7-6
size: many
D: TRBD1
DNA: TGTGCCAGCAGTTTCGGAGGGACAGACTATGGCTACACCTTC
CDR3: CASSFGGTDYGYTF

J: TRBJ1-5
V: TRBV18
size: -
D: TRBD1
DNA: TGTGCCAGCTCACCGACAGGGGCTCATAGCAATCAGCCCCAGCATTTT
CDR3: CASSPTGAHSNQPQHF

J: TRBJ1-1
V: TRBV3-1
size: medium-sized
D: -
DNA: TGTGCCAGCAGCCAAGGGGAGGCGCCCACTGAAGCTTTCTTT
CDR3: CASSQGEAPTEAFF

J: TRBJ1-6
V: TRBV4-2
size: medium-sized
D: -
DNA: TGTGCCAGCAGGCACAGGTCGAGCTCCTATAATTCACCCCTCCACTTT
CDR3: CASRHRSSSYNSPLHF

J: TRBJ2-1
V: TRBV4-1
size: few
D: -
DNA: TGCGCCAGCAGAGGAGAGGGGTTTTCGGGTGAGCAGTTCTTC
CDR3: CASRGEGFSGEQFF

J: TRBJ2-7
V: TRBV11-2
size: many
D: -
DNA: TGTGCCAGCAGCTTGACGGGGGCGGACAACAACTTC
CDR3: CASSLTGADNNF

J: TRBJ2-1
V: TRBV12-3/TRBV12-4
size: many
D: -
DNA: TGTGCCAGCAGTAAAGGACAGCACAATGAGCAGTTCTTC
CDR3: CASSKGQHNEQFF

J: TRBJ1-2
V: TRBV19
size: few
D: -
DNA: TGTGCCAGTAGTGCCCAACAGGGACATAAGGAAACCTTC
CDR3: CASSAQQGHKETF

J: TRBJ2-3
V: TRBV4-1
size: many
D: -
DNA: TGCGCCAGCACCCAGGCTCTAGCGCAAAGCACAGATACGCAGTATTTT
CDR3: CASTQALAQSTDTQYF

J: TRBJ2-1
V: TRBV4-3
size: medium-sized
D: -
DNA: TGCGCCAGCAGCCAAGTTCCCGTTTACTTACTCGGGGATGAGCAGTTCTTC
CDR3: CASSQVPVYLLGDEQFF

J: TRBJ1-1
V: TRBV5-5
size: many
D: -
DNA: TGTGCCAGCAGCTTGCTCTTTTCGGCGGCGATTTTCTTT
CDR3: CASSLLFSAAIFF

J: TRBJ1-4
V: TRBV7-3
size: many
D: -
DNA: TGTGCCAGCAGCTATGCAACTAATGAAAAACTGTTTTTT
CDR3: CASSYATNEKLFF

J: TRBJ2-1
V: TRBV30
size: many
D: -
DNA: TGTGCCCCGTGGGGGTCTTCGATCTCCTACAATGAGCAGTTCTTC
CDR3: CAPWGSSISYNEQFF

J: TRBJ2-2
V: TRBV11-2
size: many
D: TRBD1
DNA: TGTGCCAGCAGCCCGCGACAGGGGAGAGGGGAGCTGTTTTTT
CDR3: CASSPRQGRGELFF

J: TRBJ2-1
V: TRBV7-9
size: -
D: TRBD1
DNA: TGTGCCAGCAGCCCTGACCGGGACAGGGAGGGCAATGAGCAGTTCTTC
CDR3: CASSPDRDREGNEQFF

J: TRBJ1-2
V: TRBV11-1
size: many
D: TRBD1
DNA: TGTGCCAGCAGCCCCCGGACAGGAAGCTATGGCTACACCTTC
CDR3: CASSPRTGSYGYTF

J: TRBJ1-6
V: TRBV30
size: medium-sized
D: -
DNA: TGTGCCTGCGTTTGGTACGGGGTGGGAAATTCACCCCTCCACTTT
CDR3: CACVWYGVGNSPLHF